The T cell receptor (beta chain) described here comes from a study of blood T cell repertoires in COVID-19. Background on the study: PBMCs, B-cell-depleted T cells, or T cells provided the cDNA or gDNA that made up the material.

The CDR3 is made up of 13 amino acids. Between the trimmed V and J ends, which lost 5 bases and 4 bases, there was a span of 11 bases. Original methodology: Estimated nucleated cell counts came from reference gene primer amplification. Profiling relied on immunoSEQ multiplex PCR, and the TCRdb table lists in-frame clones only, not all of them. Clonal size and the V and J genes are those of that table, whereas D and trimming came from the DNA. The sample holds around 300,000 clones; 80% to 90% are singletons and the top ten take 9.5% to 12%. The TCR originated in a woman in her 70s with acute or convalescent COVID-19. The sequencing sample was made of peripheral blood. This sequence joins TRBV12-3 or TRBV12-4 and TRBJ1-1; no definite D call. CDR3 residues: CASSQQGGTEAFF. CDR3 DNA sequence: TGTGCCAGCAGTCAACAAGGCGGCACTGAAGCTTTCTTT.